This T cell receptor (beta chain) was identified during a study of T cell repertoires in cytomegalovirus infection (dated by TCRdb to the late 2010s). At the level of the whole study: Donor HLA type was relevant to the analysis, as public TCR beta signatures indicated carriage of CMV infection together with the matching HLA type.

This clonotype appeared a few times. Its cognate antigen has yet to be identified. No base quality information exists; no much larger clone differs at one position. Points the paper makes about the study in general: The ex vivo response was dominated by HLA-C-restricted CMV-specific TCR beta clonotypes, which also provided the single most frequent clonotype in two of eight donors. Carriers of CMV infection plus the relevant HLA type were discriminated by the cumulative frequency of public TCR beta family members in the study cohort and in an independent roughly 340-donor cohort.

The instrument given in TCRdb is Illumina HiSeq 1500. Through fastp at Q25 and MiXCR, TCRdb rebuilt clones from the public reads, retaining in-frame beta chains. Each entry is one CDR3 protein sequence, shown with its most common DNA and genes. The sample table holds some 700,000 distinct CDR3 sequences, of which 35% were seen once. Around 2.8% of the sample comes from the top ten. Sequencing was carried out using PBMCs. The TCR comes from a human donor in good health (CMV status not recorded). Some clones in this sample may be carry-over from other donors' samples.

The CDR3 in this case is CASSQDSRNYNEQFF. At the DNA level, the sequence is TGCGCCAGCAGCCAAGACAGCAGGAACTACAATGAGCAGTTCTTC. Rearrangement joined TRBV4-1 to TRBJ2-1, with the D gene uncertain. CDR1 MGHRA and CDR2 YSYEKL are derived from the germline V gene. Trimming removed 0 bases from V and 3 bases from J, leaving 9 bases between the germline ends. The CDR3 spans 15 residues, from the cysteine through the phenylalanine. CDR3 DNA is the only sequence kept; it has 45 bases, read in frame from the first base.